This T cell receptor beta chain was found in a study of CD8 T cells in Susac syndrome. The CDR3 consists of 16 residues. V dropped 0 bases and J dropped 2 bases, with 12 bases sitting between them. Germline values: CDR1 SGHNT, CDR2 YYREEE (reference sequence). Random hexamers were used to reverse transcribe the RNA input (about 0.45 to 1 ug). TCRdb recomputed calls from the immunoSEQ multiplex PCR reads with MiXCR, one row per CDR3 protein. The repertoire holds around 140,000 distinct CDR3 sequences, with 80% to 85% as singletons. The patients who served as multiple sclerosis controls were treatment-naive and had stable or active relapsing-remitting disease that fulfilled the revised McDonald criteria.

The receptor was isolated from a human donor with multiple sclerosis. The gene calls are TRBV5-4 and TRBJ2-1; D not certain. Input material: CD8+ T cells from PBMCs. In DNA form, the CDR3 reads TGTGCCAGCAGCTTGGAAGTGGGCGGAACCTACAATGAGCAGTTCTTC. It codes for CASSLEVGGTYNEQFF. Full variable domain (missing parts from reference TRBV5-4 and TRBJ2-1): ETGVTQSPTHLIKTRGQQVTLRCSSQSGHNTVSWYQQALGQGPQFIFQYYREEENGRGNFPPRFSGLQFPNYSSELNVNALELDDSALYLCASSLEVGGTYNEQFFGPGTRLTVL.